Each of the 10 T cell receptor beta chains below was sequenced from the same sample in a study of blood T cells in healthy people across ages. For the second PCR, which ran for roughly 6 to 11 cycles, a sample-barcoded 5' primer and a J-beta primer mix were used. TCRdb reprocessed the 5' RACE reads via MiXCR and lists one record per CDR3 protein. The repertoire holds 650,000 to 950,000 distinct CDR3 sequences, with 44% as singletons. Sequenced material: blood. The receptors derive from a man aged 60 to 69 in good health.

This clonotype appeared a single time. The chain carries TRBV3-1 and TRBJ1-2, with D uncertain. There are 12 residues in the CDR3. Per germline, CDR1 LGHDT and CDR2 YNNKEL (reference sequence). Trimming stripped 2 bases from V and 4 bases from J, with 5 bases between. DNA of the CDR3: TGTGCCAGCAGCCAATTAGCCTATGGCTACACCTTC. The encoded protein is CASSQLAYGYTF.

The V call is TRBV7-2, the J call TRBJ2-1; the D gene is possibly TRBD2 (7 bases). This CDR3 has 15 amino acids. Trimming left V 6 bases short and J 5 bases short, with 17 bases between. Looked up from germline, CDR1 is SGHTA and CDR2 is FQGNSA. The CDR3 region has the DNA TGTGCCAGCAGTTGGGGGGGCGCACGAAACAATGAGCAGTTCTTC. This gives the protein CASSWGGARNNEQFF. The variable domain in full, with the rest retrieved from reference TRBV7-2 and TRBJ2-1, is GAGVSQSPSNKVTEKGKDVELRCDPISGHTALYWYRQSLGQGLEFLIYFQGNSAPDKSGLPSDRFSAERTGGSVSTLTIQRTQQEDSAVYLCASSWGGARNNEQFFGPGTRLTVL.

V gene TRBV5-1 combines with J gene TRBJ2-1; TRBD1 might be the D (6 bases). The CDR3 runs to 14 residues. Germline lookup yields CDR1 SGHRS and CDR2 YFSETQ. The germline V and J ends were trimmed by 6 bases and 2 bases, with 12 bases remaining between them. The CDR3 nucleotides are TGCGCCAGCAACAGGGAAGGGACCTACAATGAGCAGTTCTTC. Translated, it gives CASNREGTYNEQFF.

This chain connects TRBV12-5 to TRBJ1-5; the match to TRBD1 covers 11 bases. The CDR3 runs 19 residues. Germline assignment: CDR1 LGHNT and CDR2 FRNRAP. The J segment lost 5 bases and the V segment lost 2 bases, leaving 14 bases of the junction unmatched. The CDR3 region is CASGLPQPGDRGKDQPQHF. CDR3 DNA sequence: TGTGCTAGTGGTTTGCCACAACCTGGGGACAGGGGGAAGGATCAGCCCCAGCATTTT. The whole variable domain, remainder taken from reference TRBV12-5 and TRBJ1-5, is DARVTQTPRHKVTEMGQEVTMRCQPILGHNTVFWYRQTMMQGLELLAYFRNRAPLDDSGMPKDRFSAEMPDATLATLKIQPSEPRDSAVYFCASGLPQPGDRGKDQPQHFGDGTRLSIL.

The rearrangement joins TRBV30 to TRBJ2-3, with no clear D. Germline V gene data show CDR1 as GTSNPN and CDR2 as SVGIG (reference sequence). CDR3 length: 14 amino acids. With 2 bases removed from V and 4 bases from J, the gap between germline ends came to 13 bases. The CDR3 region is CAWSTRLSPDTQYF. The CDR3 nucleotides are TGTGCCTGGAGTACGAGACTCTCCCCAGATACGCAGTATTTT.

The gene calls are TRBV6-2 or TRBV6-3 and TRBJ2-1; weak D call: TRBD2 (5 bases). Per the germline V gene, CDR1 is MNHEY and CDR2 is SVGEGT. The CDR3 has 15 amino acids. The V gene lost 7 bases and the J gene lost 1 base, with 14 bases spanning the gap. The CDR3, as DNA: TGTGCCAGCAACCGACCACAGCGGTCCTACAATGAGCAGTTCTTC. This encodes CASNRPQRSYNEQFF.

This clonotype appeared a few times. The rearrangement uses TRBV12-3 or TRBV12-4 and TRBJ1-5; maybe TRBD1 (6 bases). CDR3 length: 14 amino acids. V shed 6 bases and J shed 3 bases, with 12 bases lying between them. CDR3 sequence: CASRGAGSNQPQHF. In DNA form, the CDR3 reads TGTGCCAGCAGGGGGGCAGGATCCAATCAGCCCCAGCATTTT.

This clonotype has just a few counts. The chain uses TRBV20-1 and TRBJ2-6; D unresolved. With 6 bases removed from V and 4 bases from J, the gap between germline ends came to 10 bases. The germline CDR1 and CDR2 sequences are DFQATT and SNEGSKA (reference sequence). The CDR3 is made up of 13 amino acids. The CDR3 sequence is CSATTAGANVLTF. As DNA, the CDR3 is TGCAGTGCCACTACGGCGGGGGCCAACGTCCTGACTTTC.

Comment on this clonotype: At one end, the junction sequence differs from germline, possibly due to a read error. The rearrangement joins TRBV4-3 to TRBJ1-4; TRBD1 agrees at 9 bases. The CDR3 loop spans 16 amino acids. Germline V lookup: CDR1 LGHNA, CDR2 YSLEER. The CDR3 reads CASSQNGQGFNEKLFF. The CDR3 nucleotides read TGCGCCAGCAGCCAAAACGGACAGGGGTTTAATGAAAAACTATTTTTT.

The chain has TRBV18 and TRBJ1-2, with D unresolved. The CDR3 loop spans 14 amino acids. Between the trimmed V and J ends, which lost 2 bases and 2 bases, there was a span of 9 bases. CDR1 KGHSH and CDR2 LQKENI come from the germline V gene. The chain's CDR3 is CASSPGMGNYGYTF. The CDR3 nucleotides are TGTGCCAGCTCACCAGGGATGGGGAACTATGGCTACACCTTC. Together with reference TRBV18 and TRBJ1-2, the CDR3 gives the full variable domain: NAGVMQNPRHLVRRRGQEARLRCSPMKGHSHVYWYRQLPEEGLKFMVYLQKENIIDESGMPKERFSAEFPKEGPSILRIQQVVRGDSAAYFCASSPGMGNYGYTFGSGTRLTVV.